The 18 T cell receptor beta chains given below trace back to one sample, sequenced in a study of T cells in Graves' hyperthyroidism and ophthalmopathy. The TCR beta CDR3 regions underwent amplification using RNA transcripts as the source. First-round RT-PCR targeting the TCR CDR3 was performed with the HTBI primer set. Each CDR3 protein gets one entry after TCRdb re-called the multiplex PCR reads with MiXCR. The sample carries hundreds of thousands of distinct CDR3 sequences, about 14% recorded once. The sequenced sample was blood. These TCRs come from a woman between 45 and 60 years old with Graves' ophthalmopathy.

This clonotype was counted a few times. The chain carries TRBV6-2 or TRBV6-3 and TRBJ1-5; the match to TRBD1 covers 8 bases. Trimming at V came to 0 bases and at J to 3 bases, leaving 1 base not matched to a gene. Germline CDR1 reads MNHEY; CDR2 reads SVGEGT. This CDR3 is 15 amino acids long. CDR3 sequence reads: CASSYSDRANQPQHF. The DNA of the CDR3 is TGTGCCAGCAGTTACTCGGACAGGGCCAATCAGCCCCAGCATTTT.

This rearrangement joins TRBV19 to TRBJ1-1; weak D call: TRBD1 (5 bases). The V and J ends lost 7 bases and 6 bases respectively, with 21 bases between them. This CDR3 has 15 amino acids. Germline-derived CDR1 and CDR2 are LNHDA and SQIVND (reference sequence). The CDR3 sequence is CASTPIGGGTAEAFF. CDR3 in DNA: TGTGCCAGTACCCCTATTGGGGGGGGAACCGCTGAAGCTTTCTTT. The full variable domain, completed using reference TRBV19 and TRBJ1-1, is DGGITQSPKYLFRKEGQNVTLSCEQNLNHDAMYWYRQDPGQGLRLIYYSQIVNDFQKGDIAEGYSVSREKKESFPLTVTSAQKNPTAFYLCASTPIGGGTAEAFFGQGTRLTVV.

This clonotype was picked up a small number of times. The chain recombines TRBV5-1 with TRBJ2-3; tentatively, D is TRBD2 (5 bases). The germline CDR1 and CDR2 sequences are SGHRS and YFSETQ. V was cut by 4 bases and J by 5 bases, with 23 bases left in between. The length of the CDR3 is 17 residues. The CDR3 region has the DNA TGCGCCAGCAGCCTAATTTTAGAGGGAGACGAACAAGATACGCAGTATTTT. Encoded protein: CASSLILEGDEQDTQYF.

The sample holds a few counts of this clonotype. V and J are TRBV4-3 and TRBJ1-1; the match to TRBD1 covers 9 bases. The trim removed 3 bases at V and 3 bases at J, leaving 5 bases unmatched. This CDR3 comprises 15 residues. Per the germline V gene, CDR1 is LGHNA and CDR2 is YSLEER. CDR3 DNA sequence: TGCGCCAGCAGCCATGGACAGGGGACCGACACTGAAGCTTTCTTT. Translated: CASSHGQGTDTEAFF.

This clonotype was seen at least ten times. J is TRBJ1-1 and V is TRBV29-1; 7 bases agree with TRBD1. The CDR3 is 12 amino acids. V lost 7 bases and J lost 5; bases outside the gene matches: 7. The V gene's germline CDR1 is SQVTM and CDR2 ANQGSEA. CDR3 protein: CSATGAVTEAFF. CDR3 bases: TGCAGCGCAACAGGGGCCGTAACTGAAGCTTTCTTT.

At least ten counts were recorded for this clonotype. The rearrangement uses TRBV6-2 or TRBV6-3 and TRBJ2-1; 9 bases line up with TRBD2. J was trimmed by 9 bases and V by 0 bases; bases with no gene match: 3. Germline CDR1 reads MNHEY; CDR2 reads SVGEGT. This CDR3 comprises 14 residues. CDR3 coding DNA: TGTGCCAGCAGTTACTCGGGACTAGCTAGTGAGCAGTTCTTC. It encodes CASSYSGLASEQFF.

The chain has TRBV5-6 and TRBJ2-2, with TRBD2 identical over 8 bases. CDR1 SGHDT and CDR2 YYEEEE come from the germline V gene. This CDR3 has 17 residues. V shed 4 bases, J shed 1 base, and the junction held 9 bases outside the gene matches. The CDR3: CASSPIGGAWNTGELFF. CDR3 nucleotide sequence: TGTGCCAGCAGCCCGATCGGGGGGGCGTGGAACACCGGGGAGCTGTTTTTT.

This clonotype was seen many times. The CDR3 reads CASSLFGAKDSYEQYF. The DNA of the CDR3 is TGTGCCAGCAGCTTATTCGGGGCCAAAGACTCCTACGAGCAGTACTTC. This chain joins TRBV7-9 and TRBJ2-7, with D perhaps TRBD1 or TRBD2 (5 bases each). V was trimmed by 2 bases and J by 0 bases, leaving 14 bases between them. The CDR3 spans 16 residues. Germline-derived CDR1 and CDR2 are SEHNR and FQNEAQ (reference sequence).

The chain employs TRBV29-1 and TRBJ2-7; TRBD1 is a possible D gene (6 bases). The CDR3 has 11 amino acids. Trimming left V 6 bases short and J 5 bases short, with 11 bases between. Per germline, CDR1 SQVTM and CDR2 ANQGSEA. DNA of the CDR3: TGCAGCGTCATAGACAGGAACGAGCAGTACTTC. Encoded protein: CSVIDRNEQYF.

At least ten counts were recorded for this clonotype. The chain recombines TRBV7-6 with TRBJ2-1, with TRBD2 identical over 14 bases. This CDR3 is built from 16 residues. Looked up from germline, CDR1 is SGHVS and CDR2 is FNYEAQ. J gave up 9 bases and V 2 bases, and 6 bases lay outside the gene matches. The CDR3 DNA sequence: TGTGCCAGCAGCTTATGGGGACTAGCGGGAGCGGGTGAGCAGTTCTTC. It codes for CASSLWGLAGAGEQFF. The full variable domain, completed using reference TRBV7-6 and TRBJ2-1, is GAGVSQSPRYKVTKRGQDVALRCDPISGHVSLYWYRQALGQGPEFLTYFNYEAQQDKSGLPNDRFSAERPEGSISTLTIQRTEQRDSAMYRCASSLWGLAGAGEQFFGPGTRLTVL.

This clonotype was counted at least ten times. The chain has TRBV12-3 or TRBV12-4 and TRBJ2-1; 10 bases line up with TRBD2. CDR3 size: 15 residues. Trimming took 7 bases from V and 8 from J; bases not matched to a gene: 11. The CDR3, as DNA: TGTGCCAGCATCCAAGCGGGAGGGCCCTCGGATGAGCAGTTCTTC. Translation: CASIQAGGPSDEQFF.

This clonotype was counted many times. The V call is TRBV6-2 or TRBV6-3, the J call TRBJ2-1; D is unclear. This CDR3 has 14 residues. Per the germline V gene, CDR1 is MNHEY and CDR2 is SVGEGT. The V end was cut by 5 bases, the J end by 6 bases, with 14 bases between. CDR3 protein: CASSPLRVGNEQFF. The CDR3 region has the DNA TGTGCCAGCAGTCCTCTCCGAGTAGGCAATGAGCAGTTCTTC.

This clonotype was found many times. The chain uses TRBV14 and TRBJ1-1; no definite D call. Germline loops: CDR1 SGHDN, CDR2 FVKESK. V was shortened by 0 bases and J by 3 bases, with 8 bases between the two germline ends. CDR3 length: 14 amino acids. In DNA, the CDR3 is TGTGCCAGCAGCCAAGATAACAGATACACTGAAGCTTTCTTT. It specifies CASSQDNRYTEAFF.

This clonotype was observed at least ten times. The chain links TRBV7-2 to TRBJ2-2; 9 nucleotides line up with TRBD2. Per germline, CDR1 SGHTA and CDR2 FQGNSA. The length of the CDR3 is 16 residues. V was pared by 5 bases and J by 2 bases, with 6 bases of the junction left unmatched. The CDR3 loop is CASSRGTSSNTGELFF. CDR3 bases: TGTGCCAGCAGCCGGGGGACTAGCAGTAACACCGGGGAGCTGTTTTTT.

This clonotype was seen many times. V is TRBV6-2 or TRBV6-3 and J is TRBJ1-5; TRBD1 is a possible D gene (6 bases). The CDR3 extends over 14 amino acids. Trimming cost V 6 bases and J 1 base, with 10 bases left between them. The germline V gene has CDR1 MNHEY and CDR2 SVGEGT. CDR3 sequence reads: CASRGTGSNQPQHF. Here the CDR3 DNA reads TGTGCCAGCAGGGGAACAGGGAGCAATCAGCCCCAGCATTTT.

The rearrangement joins TRBV27 to TRBJ2-6, with D unclear. This CDR3 spans 15 amino acids. From germline, CDR1 is MNHEY and CDR2 SMNVEV (reference sequence). Trimming shortened V by 5 bases and J by 2 bases, and 10 bases separated the two germline ends. DNA of the CDR3: TGTGCCAGCAGTATAAGGGTTGCTGGGGCCAACGTCCTGACTTTC. Its translation is CASSIRVAGANVLTF.

This clonotype was seen many times. The V call is TRBV30, the J call TRBJ1-6; 9 bases are a match to TRBD1. The CDR3 sequence is 15 residues long. The germline CDR1 and CDR2 sequences are GTSNPN and SVGIG (reference sequence). V lost 4 bases to trimming and J lost 6 bases; unmatched junction nucleotides: 7. The CDR3 DNA is TGTGCCTGGACGACGGACAGGGGATTTAATTCACCCCTCCACTTT. This sequence encodes CAWTTDRGFNSPLHF.

The chain carries TRBV9 and TRBJ2-1, with D unresolved. CDR1 SGDLS and CDR2 YYNGEE come from the germline V gene. Trimming shortened V by 0 bases and J by 4 bases, and 17 bases separated the two germline ends. The CDR3 has 17 residues. The CDR3 DNA reads TGTGCCAGCAGCGTAGGACCCTCTAGTTCTGCTTACAATGAGCAGTTCTTC. As protein: CASSVGPSSSAYNEQFF.